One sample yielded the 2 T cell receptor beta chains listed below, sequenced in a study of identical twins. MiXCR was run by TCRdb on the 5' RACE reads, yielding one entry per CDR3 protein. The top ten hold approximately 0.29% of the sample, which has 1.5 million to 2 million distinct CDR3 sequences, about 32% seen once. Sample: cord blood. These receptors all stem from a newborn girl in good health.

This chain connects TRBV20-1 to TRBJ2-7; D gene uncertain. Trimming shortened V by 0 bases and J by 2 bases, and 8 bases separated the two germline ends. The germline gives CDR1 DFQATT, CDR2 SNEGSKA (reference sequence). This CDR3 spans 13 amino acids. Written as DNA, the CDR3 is TGCAGTGCTAGAGAGAGTTATACCTACGAGCAGTACTTC. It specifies CSARESYTYEQYF.

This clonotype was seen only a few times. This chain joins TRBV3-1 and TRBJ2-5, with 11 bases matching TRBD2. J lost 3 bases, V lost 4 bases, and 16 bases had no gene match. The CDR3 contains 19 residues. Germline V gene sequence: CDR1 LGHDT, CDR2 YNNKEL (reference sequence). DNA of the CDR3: TGTGCCAGCAGCCCCGGTGCGACTAGCGGGACCCTACCCAAAGAGACCCAGTACTTC. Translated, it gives CASSPGATSGTLPKETQYF.